These 17 T cell receptor beta chains were sequenced from one sample in a study of blood T cell repertoires in COVID-19. Generated by immunoSEQ multiplex PCR, the TCRdb table keeps only in-frame clones and is missing some. The sample shows roughly 170,000 clones, roughly 78% of them seen only once. Sequencing used peripheral blood. All receptors come from an older woman with COVID-19, enrolled during active disease.

The chain has TRBV7-3 and TRBJ1-1; the D gene is possibly TRBD1 (5 bases). Trimming shortened V by 2 bases and J by 3 bases, and 10 bases separated the two germline ends. CDR1 and CDR2 from the germline V gene are SGHTA and FQGTGA. The CDR3 sequence is 14 residues long. The CDR3 DNA is TGTGCCAGCAGCTTAGGGGGGACTTACACTGAAGCTTTCTTT. Translating gives CASSLGGTYTEAFF.

The V and J genes are TRBV3-1 (or the pseudogene TRBV3-2) and TRBJ2-1; TRBD2 is a possible D gene (5 bases). V was clipped by 1 base and J by 1 base, with 8 bases between them. The germline CDR1 and CDR2 sequences are LGHDT and YNNKEL (reference sequence). There are 15 residues in the CDR3. The CDR3 sequence is CASSQALASYNEQFF. The CDR3 nucleotides read TGTGCCAGCAGCCAAGCCCTAGCTTCCTACAATGAGCAGTTCTTC.

The chain has TRBV30 and TRBJ1-3; the match to TRBD1 covers 7 bases. This CDR3 region has 14 residues. Germline lookup yields CDR1 GTSNPN and CDR2 SVGIG (reference sequence). V trimming: 1 base; J trimming: 7 bases; junction bases outside the gene matches: 7. CDR3 in amino acids: CAWSEGTVRNTIYF. CDR3 sequence (DNA): TGTGCCTGGAGTGAGGGGACAGTCCGGAACACCATATATTTT.

The chain employs TRBV5-4 and TRBJ2-5; 7 bases line up with TRBD1. V was pared by 1 base and J by 2 bases, with 2 bases of the junction left unmatched. The CDR3 covers 14 residues. Looked up from germline, CDR1 is SGHNT and CDR2 is YYREEE (reference sequence). The CDR3 spells CASSLKQGQETQYF. DNA for the CDR3: TGTGCCAGCAGCTTGAAACAGGGGCAAGAGACCCAGTACTTC.

This clone was recorded a few times. The chain links TRBV7-3 to TRBJ2-7; 8 nucleotides align to TRBD2. Germline-derived CDR1 and CDR2 are SGHTA and FQGTGA. CDR3 length equals 15 residues. The J segment lost 0 bases and the V segment lost 5 bases, leaving 6 bases of the junction unmatched. The DNA of the CDR3 is TGTGCCAGCAGCCGGGGACTAGGGAGCTCCTACGAGCAGTACTTC. This sequence encodes CASSRGLGSSYEQYF.

Only a few counts were recorded for this clone. The chain is built from TRBV15 and TRBJ2-7; 10 nucleotides agree with TRBD1. The CDR3 is made up of 15 amino acids. Germline CDR1 and CDR2: LNHNV and YYDKDF (reference sequence). The junction had 3 bases not matched to a gene; V was cut back by 2 bases and J by 2 bases. CDR3 DNA sequence: TGTGCCACCAGCAGACGGACAGGGGGAACCTACGAGCAGTACTTC. Its translation is CATSRRTGGTYEQYF.

This clone appeared a few times. This chain uses TRBV18 with TRBJ1-4; possibly TRBD1 for D (5 bases). Germline CDR1 KGHSH, CDR2 LQKENI. Trimming took off 6 bases at V and 0 bases at J, with 11 bases between the two ends. This CDR3 region has 15 residues. The CDR3 nucleotides are TGTGCCAGCTCTACAGGATACGCAACTAATGAAAAACTGTTTTTT. This encodes CASSTGYATNEKLFF. The full variable domain, in which reference TRBV18 and TRBJ1-4 provide the parts outside the CDR3, is NAGVMQNPRHLVRRRGQEARLRCSPMKGHSHVYWYRQLPEEGLKFMVYLQKENIIDESGMPKERFSAEFPKEGPSILRIQQVVRGDSAAYFCASSTGYATNEKLFFGSGTQLSVL.

The CDR3 sequence: CASRPLAGDTDTQYF. DNA of the CDR3: TGTGCCAGCAGGCCACTAGCGGGAGACACAGATACGCAGTATTTT. The chain couples TRBV6-5 to TRBJ2-3; 11 bases match TRBD2. CDR1 is MNHEY and CDR2 is SVGAGI in the germline V gene. V lost 6 bases, J lost 2 bases, and 4 bases stayed unmatched. This CDR3 contains 15 residues.

The J gene is TRBJ2-1, the V gene TRBV10-3, with 11 nucleotides matching TRBD1. The V segment lost 3 bases and the J segment 3 bases; nucleotides outside the gene matches: 10. The CDR3 covers 18 residues. CDR1 is ENHRY and CDR2 is SYGVKD in the germline V gene. The CDR3 DNA reads TGTGCCATCAGTGAAGGGACAGGGGGACGGAGCGACTACAATGAGCAGTTCTTC. Encoded protein: CAISEGTGGRSDYNEQFF.

V usage is TRBV2 and J usage is TRBJ1-5; TRBD1 matches at 8 bases. V lost 5 bases, J lost 1 base, and 1 base stayed unmatched. The CDR3 extends over 14 amino acids. Germline V gene sequence: CDR1 SNHLY, CDR2 FYNNEI. The CDR3 reads CASSWTGSNQPQHF. In nucleotides, the CDR3 is TGTGCCAGCAGTTGGACAGGGAGCAATCAGCCCCAGCATTTT. The variable domain in full, with the rest retrieved from reference TRBV2 and TRBJ1-5, is EPEVTQTPSHQVTQMGQEVILRCVPISNHLYFYWYRQILGQKVEFLVSFYNNEISEKSEIFDDQFSVERPDGSNFTLKIRSTKLEDSAMYFCASSWTGSNQPQHFGDGTRLSIL.

This clone was seen a single time. The J gene is TRBJ2-7, the V gene TRBV4-3, with D possibly TRBD1 on 6 matching bases. The CDR3 extends over 13 amino acids. V shed 0 bases and J shed 3 bases, with 6 bases lying between them. Germline CDR1 reads LGHNA; CDR2 reads YSLEER. The CDR3 DNA reads TGCGCCAGCAGCCAAGAGGACAGCTACGAGCAGTACTTC. Translating gives CASSQEDSYEQYF.

CDR3 DNA sequence: TGTGCCAGCAGCTTAGACAGGGACGGCTACACCTTC. Translated: CASSLDRDGYTF. This sequence joins TRBV7-9 and TRBJ1-2, with TRBD1 as a possible D gene (6 bases). This CDR3 region has 12 residues. Trimming took off 1 base at V and 8 bases at J, with 8 bases between the two ends. Germline lookup yields CDR1 SEHNR and CDR2 FQNEAQ (reference sequence).

The genes are TRBV7-8 and TRBJ1-1; D remains unclear. Trimming took off 3 bases at V and 6 bases at J, with 11 bases between the two ends. From germline, CDR1 is SGHVS and CDR2 FQNEAQ. This CDR3 has 13 amino acids. CDR3 bases: TGTGCCAGCAGCTTTTCAGGACTAGCTGAAGCTTTCTTT. It translates to CASSFSGLAEAFF.

The sample holds a few counts of this clone. Mismatch with germline at one junction end may stem from a read error. V and J are TRBV7-7 and TRBJ2-2, with TRBD1 matching over 7 bases. This CDR3 is built from 14 residues. The germline V gene has CDR1 SSHAT and CDR2 FNYEAQ (reference sequence). CDR3 loop: CASSRLQGTGELFF. CDR3 DNA: TGTGCTAGCAGCAGACTACAGGGGACCGGGGAGCTGTTTTTT.

The chain has TRBV10-3 and TRBJ2-5, with 11 bases aligning to TRBD2. V lost 5 bases, J lost 5 bases, and 7 bases stayed unmatched. The V gene's germline CDR1 is ENHRY and CDR2 SYGVKD. The CDR3 has 15 amino acids. In DNA, the CDR3 is TGTGCCATCAGTATGTTAGCGGGGGGGCCGGAGACCCAGTACTTC. It encodes CAISMLAGGPETQYF.

The genes are TRBV3-1 (or the pseudogene TRBV3-2) and TRBJ2-3, with TRBD2 matching 9 bases. V was pared by 2 bases and J by 2 bases, with 8 bases of the junction left unmatched. There are 17 residues in the CDR3. Germline CDR1 is LGHDT and CDR2 is YNNKEL (reference sequence). CDR3 region: CASSQIGRGGATDTQYF. In DNA form, the CDR3 reads TGTGCCAGCAGCCAAATTGGTCGCGGGGGGGCCACAGATACGCAGTATTTT.

The genes are TRBV6-1 and TRBJ2-7; 9 bases map to TRBD1. Germline trimming cut 0 bases from V and 3 bases from J; bases unmatched to any gene: 9. CDR1 is MNHNS and CDR2 is SASEGT in the germline V gene. CDR3 length: 17 residues. CDR3 protein: CASSEALPGQGYYEQYV. In DNA form, the CDR3 reads TGTGCCAGCAGTGAAGCGCTTCCCGGACAGGGGTACTACGAGCAGTACGTC.